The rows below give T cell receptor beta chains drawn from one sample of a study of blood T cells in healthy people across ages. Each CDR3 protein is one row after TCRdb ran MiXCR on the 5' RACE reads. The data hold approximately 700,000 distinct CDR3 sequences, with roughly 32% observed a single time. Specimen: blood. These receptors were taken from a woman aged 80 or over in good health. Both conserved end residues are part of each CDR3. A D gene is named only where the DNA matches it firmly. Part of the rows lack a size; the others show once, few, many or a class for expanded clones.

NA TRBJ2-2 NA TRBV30 TGTGCCTGGAGTGTAGAGGTGAACACCGGGGAGCTGTTTTTT CAWSVEVNTGELFF
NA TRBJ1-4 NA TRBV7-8 TGTGCCAGCAGCCAAAGAGGGGTTAATGAAAAACTGTTTTTT CASSQRGVNEKLFF
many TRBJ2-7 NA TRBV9 TGTGCCAGCAGCGTAGGACAGGGAGGAAGGGAGCAGTACTTC CASSVGQGGREQYF
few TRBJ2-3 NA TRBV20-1 TGCAGTGCTAGACGCGGGGGCCGGGGGGATACGCAGTATTTT CSARRGGRGDTQYF
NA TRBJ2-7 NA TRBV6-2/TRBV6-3 TGTGCCAGCAGCCAAGGCGGAGCTCCAATTGGGTACGAGCAGTACTTC CASSQGGAPIGYEQYF
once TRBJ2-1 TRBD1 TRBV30 TGTGCCTGGAGTCAGGGGGTATCGAAGACCCAGTTCTTC CAWSQGVSKTQFF
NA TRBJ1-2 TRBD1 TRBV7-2 TGTGCCAGCAGACCAGAGACAGGGGGGTTCTATGGCTACACCTTC CASRPETGGFYGYTF
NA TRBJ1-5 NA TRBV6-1 TGTGCCAGCAAAGTTGGACTTAGGGGGCAGCCCCAGCATTTT CASKVGLRGQPQHF
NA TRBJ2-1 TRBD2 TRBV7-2 TGTGCCAGCAGCTTGGGCCTTGGAGCGGGGGGCCATGAGCAGTTCTTC CASSLGLGAGGHEQFF
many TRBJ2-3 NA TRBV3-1 TGTGCCAGCGGAGTGGGCCCAGATACGCAGTATTTT CASGVGPDTQYF
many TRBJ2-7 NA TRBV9 TGTGCCAGCAGCGCTGATCAGGTTGCGGTTTCCTACGAGCAGTACTTC CASSADQVAVSYEQYF
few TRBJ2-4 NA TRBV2 TGTGCCAGCAGTGACCCGCGGTTAGCGGCGAACATTCAGTACTTC CASSDPRLAANIQYF
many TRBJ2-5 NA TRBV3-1 TGTGCCAGCACCGACGGTACGGGACTCCGAGAGACCCAGTACTTC CASTDGTGLRETQYF
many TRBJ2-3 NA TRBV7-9 TGTGCCAGCAGCCCGAGGGCGATCACAGATACGCAGTATTTT CASSPRAITDTQYF
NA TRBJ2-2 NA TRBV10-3 TGTGCCATCAAGGACAGTGCGAACACCGGGGAGCTGTTTTTT CAIKDSANTGELFF
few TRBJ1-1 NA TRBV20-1 TGCAGTGCTCCACACAGGGTGATTCTTCAAGGAGCTTTCTTT CSAPHRVILQGAFF
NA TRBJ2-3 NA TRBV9 TGTGCCAGCAGCGGGCATGGGACCACAGATACGCAGTATTTT CASSGHGTTDTQYF
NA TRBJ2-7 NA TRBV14 TGTGCCAGCAGCCAAGTCGCTAACGGGAGATCCGAGCAGTACTTC CASSQVANGRSEQYF
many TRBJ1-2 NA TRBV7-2 TGTGCCAGCAGCTTAGAGTTAGGCCTCTCCCTTCATGGCTACACCTTC CASSLELGLSLHGYTF
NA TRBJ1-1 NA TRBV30 TGTGCCTGGAGTGTCAACACGAACACTGAAGCTTTCTTT CAWSVNTNTEAFF
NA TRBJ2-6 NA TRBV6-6 TGTGCCGCGCGGGACGACTCTGGGGCCAACGTCCTGACTTTC CAARDDSGANVLTF
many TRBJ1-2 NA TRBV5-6 TGTGCCAGCAGCCCCTCGTACGGGGGATCGAACTATGGCTACACCTTC CASSPSYGGSNYGYTF
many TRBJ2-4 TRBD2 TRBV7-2 TGTGCCAGCAGCCCACTAGCGGGGAAGGGCATTCAGTACTTC CASSPLAGKGIQYF
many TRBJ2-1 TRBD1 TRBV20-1 TGCAGTGCACCGAACCGGGACAGGGCCCCCAATGAGCAGTTCTTC CSAPNRDRAPNEQFF
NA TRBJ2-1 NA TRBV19 TGTGCCAGTAGGTTTAGGTCCTACAATGAGCAGTTCTTC CASRFRSYNEQFF
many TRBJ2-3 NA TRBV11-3 TGTGCCAGCAGCCCGTCGACTAGATTCACAGATACGCAGTATTTT CASSPSTRFTDTQYF
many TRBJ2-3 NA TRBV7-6 TGTGCCAGCAGTCCCAGGGCTAGCACAGATACGCAGTATTTT CASSPRASTDTQYF
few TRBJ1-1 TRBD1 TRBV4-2 TGTGCCAGCAGCCAAACAGGGGGTGGAAAAAAAGCTTTCTTT CASSQTGGGKKAFF
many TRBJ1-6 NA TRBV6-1 TGTGCCAGCAGCATGGATCGGAGTACCCCTAACCATTATAATTCACCCCTCCACTTT CASSMDRSTPNHYNSPLHF
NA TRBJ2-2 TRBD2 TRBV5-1 TGCGCCAGCAGCTTGGGCGGGAGTGCCACCGGGGAGCTGTTTTTT CASSLGGSATGELFF
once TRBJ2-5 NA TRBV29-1 TGCAGCGTTGAAACCCTCGGCACGGAGACCCAGTACTTC CSVETLGTETQYF
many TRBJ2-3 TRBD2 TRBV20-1 TGCAGTGCTAGAGGACTAGCGGGCCAGACTAGCACAGATACGCAGTATTTT CSARGLAGQTSTDTQYF
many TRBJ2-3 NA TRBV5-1 TGCGCCAGCAGCTTGGGACCAACTAGCACAGATACGCAGTATTTT CASSLGPTSTDTQYF
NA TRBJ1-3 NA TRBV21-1 TGTGCCAGCAGCAAAGCGCAGTTACAGGCCCTCTCTGGAAACACCATATATTTT CASSKAQLQALSGNTIYF
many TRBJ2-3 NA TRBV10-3 TGTGCCATCAGTGAGTCTCTAAGGGATACGCAGTATTTT CAISESLRDTQYF
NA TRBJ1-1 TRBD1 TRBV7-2 TGTGCCAGCAGCTTAGTTGGGACAGGGGGCATCACTGAAGCTTTCTTT CASSLVGTGGITEAFF
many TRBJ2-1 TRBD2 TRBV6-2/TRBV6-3 TGTGCCAGCACCATAGCGGGGGGTTACATCAATGAGCAGTTCTTC CASTIAGGYINEQFF
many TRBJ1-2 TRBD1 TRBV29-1 TGCAGCGTTGAAGGAATAGGACAGGGGGGTCGCGGCTACACCTTC CSVEGIGQGGRGYTF
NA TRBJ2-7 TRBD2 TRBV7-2 TGTGCCAGCAGCCTAGTAGCGGGGCCGAGCTCCTACGAGCAGTACTTC CASSLVAGPSSYEQYF
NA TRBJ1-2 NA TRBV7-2 TGTGCCGGCAGCCAGGACCTTAACTATGGCTACACCTTC CAGSQDLNYGYTF
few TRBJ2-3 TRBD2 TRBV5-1 TGCGCCAGCAGCTTGGGGACTAGCGGGGGAACAGGTACGCAGTATTTT CASSLGTSGGTGTQYF
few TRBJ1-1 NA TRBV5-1 TGCGCCAGCAGCTTCCGGGGGGAGAACACTGAAGCTTTCTTT CASSFRGENTEAFF
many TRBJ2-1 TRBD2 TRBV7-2 TGTGCCAGCAGCTTAGTGTCTCGGGGGGGCGCATTAGGTGAGCAGTTCTTC CASSLVSRGGALGEQFF